The source of this TCR beta chain is a study of cytomegalovirus exposure and HLA in healthy donors. Germline trimming cut 4 bases from V and 8 bases from J; bases unmatched to any gene: 2. Germline CDR1 is SGHTA and CDR2 is FQGTGA. The CDR3 contains 14 residues. This clone turned up a few times. With 60 Vbeta and 13 Jbeta primers, the PCR was carried out. Clones were sequenced by immunoSEQ multiplex PCR, and TCRdb holds only the in-frame ones, with some missing. The profile shows some 160,000 clones, under 85% of them singletons. The sample consisted of PBMCs. This TCR was recovered from a woman aged 18-29 years in good health and CMV-seropositive. The chain carries TRBV7-3 and TRBJ1-6; TRBD1 matches 10 bases. The chain's CDR3 is CASSWTGGHSPLHF. In nucleotides, the CDR3 is TGTGCCAGCAGCTGGACAGGGGGGCATTCACCCCTCCACTTT.